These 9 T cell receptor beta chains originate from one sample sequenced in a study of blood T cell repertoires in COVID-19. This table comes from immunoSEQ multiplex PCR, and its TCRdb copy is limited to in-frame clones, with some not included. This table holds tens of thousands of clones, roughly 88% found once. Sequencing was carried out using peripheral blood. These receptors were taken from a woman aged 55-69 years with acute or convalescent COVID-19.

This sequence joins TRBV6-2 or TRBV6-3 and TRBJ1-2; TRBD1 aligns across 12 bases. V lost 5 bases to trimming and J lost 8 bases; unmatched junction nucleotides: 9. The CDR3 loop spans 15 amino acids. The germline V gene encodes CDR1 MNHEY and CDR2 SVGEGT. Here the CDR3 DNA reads TGTGCCAGCAGTAATCCGGGACAGGGGGCTAGAGGCTACACCTTC. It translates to CASSNPGQGARGYTF.

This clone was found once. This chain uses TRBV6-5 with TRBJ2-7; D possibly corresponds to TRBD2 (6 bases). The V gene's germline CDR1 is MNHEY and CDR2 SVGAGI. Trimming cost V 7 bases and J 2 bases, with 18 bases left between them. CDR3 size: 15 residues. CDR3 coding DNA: TGTGCCAGCATAAAAAGTGCGGGACCCACCTACGAGCAGTACGTC. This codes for CASIKSAGPTYEQYV.

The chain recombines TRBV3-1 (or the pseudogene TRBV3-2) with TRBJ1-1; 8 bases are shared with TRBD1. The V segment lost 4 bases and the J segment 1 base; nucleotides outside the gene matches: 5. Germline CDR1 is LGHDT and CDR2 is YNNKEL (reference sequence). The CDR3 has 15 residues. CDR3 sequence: CASSRQGMTNTEAFF. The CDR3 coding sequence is TGTGCCAGCAGCCGACAGGGGATGACGAACACTGAAGCTTTCTTT.

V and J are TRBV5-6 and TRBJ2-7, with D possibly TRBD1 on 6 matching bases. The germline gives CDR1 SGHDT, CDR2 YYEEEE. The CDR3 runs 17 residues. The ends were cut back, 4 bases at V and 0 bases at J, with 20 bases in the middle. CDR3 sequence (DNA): TGTGCCAGCAGCCGCATCGGGACACGGGCCATCTCCTACGAGCAGTACGTC. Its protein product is CASSRIGTRAISYEQYV.

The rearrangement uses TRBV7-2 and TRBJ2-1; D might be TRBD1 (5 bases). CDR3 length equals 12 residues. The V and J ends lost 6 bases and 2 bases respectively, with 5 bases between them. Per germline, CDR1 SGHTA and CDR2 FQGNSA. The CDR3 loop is CASRGPYNEQFF. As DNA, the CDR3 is TGTGCCAGCAGGGGGCCCTACAATGAGCAGTTCTTC. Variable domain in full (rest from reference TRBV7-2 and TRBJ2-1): GAGVSQSPSNKVTEKGKDVELRCDPISGHTALYWYRQSLGQGLEFLIYFQGNSAPDKSGLPSDRFSAERTGGSVSTLTIQRTQQEDSAVYLCASRGPYNEQFFGPGTRLTVL.

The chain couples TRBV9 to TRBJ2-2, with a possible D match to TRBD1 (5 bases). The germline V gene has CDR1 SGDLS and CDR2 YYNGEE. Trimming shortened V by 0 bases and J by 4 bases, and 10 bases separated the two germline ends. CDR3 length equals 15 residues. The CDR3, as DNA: TGTGCCAGCAGCGTAGCCACAGGCCCCACCGGGGAGCTGTTTTTT. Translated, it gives CASSVATGPTGELFF. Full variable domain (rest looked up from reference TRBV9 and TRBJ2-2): DSGVTQTPKHLITATGQRVTLRCSPRSGDLSVYWYQQSLDQGLQFLIQYYNGEERAKGNILERFSAQQFPDLHSELNLSSLELGDSALYFCASSVATGPTGELFFGEGSRLTVL.

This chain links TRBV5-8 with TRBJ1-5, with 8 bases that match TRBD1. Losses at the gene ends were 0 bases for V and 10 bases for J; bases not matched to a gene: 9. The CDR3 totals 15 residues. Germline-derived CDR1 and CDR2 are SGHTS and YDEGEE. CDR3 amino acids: CASSLALRGRDPQHF. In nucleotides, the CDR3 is TGTGCCAGCAGCTTGGCCCTCAGGGGGCGGGATCCCCAGCATTTT.

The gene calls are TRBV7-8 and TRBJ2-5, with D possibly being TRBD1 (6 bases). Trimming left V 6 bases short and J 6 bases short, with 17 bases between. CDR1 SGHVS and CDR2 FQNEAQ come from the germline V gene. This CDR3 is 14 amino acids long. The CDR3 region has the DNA TGTGCCAGCAGGAGTGGAAGGACAGCTAAGACCCAGTACTTC. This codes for CASRSGRTAKTQYF.

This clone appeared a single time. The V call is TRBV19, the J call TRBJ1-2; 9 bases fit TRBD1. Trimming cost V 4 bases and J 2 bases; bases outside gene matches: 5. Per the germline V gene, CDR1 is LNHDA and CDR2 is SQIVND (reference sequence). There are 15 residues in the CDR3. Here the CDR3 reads CASSTRTGENYGYTF. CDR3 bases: TGTGCCAGTAGTACCCGGACAGGGGAAAACTATGGCTACACCTTC.